Following are 11 T cell receptor beta chains from one sample sequenced in a study of OX40 agonist ivuxolimab in advanced cancers. Sequencing used immunoSEQ multiplex PCR; TCRdb keeps in-frame clones, though not all of them. The table has about 53,000 clones, roughly 77% seen once. This specimen was CD4+ or CD8+ T cells sorted from blood, taken in a trial of the OX40 agonist ivuxolimab. The origin of the receptors is an adult with an advanced solid tumor such as melanoma, head and neck, liver or kidney cancer.

This chain links TRBV11-2 with TRBJ2-2, with 7 bases identical to TRBD2. This CDR3 is 16 amino acids long. The V gene end was trimmed by 5 bases and the J gene end by 5 bases; junction bases not matched to a gene: 11. Germline CDR1 is SGHAT and CDR2 is FQNNGV. CDR3 protein: CASSHSFAGVTGELFF. In nucleotides, the CDR3 is TGTGCCAGCAGCCATTCTTTTGCGGGAGTAACCGGGGAGCTGTTTTTT.

This clone was counted a few times. The V call is TRBV27, the J call TRBJ2-2; D call uncertain. The CDR3 sequence is 14 residues long. Germline CDR1 MNHEY, CDR2 SMNVEV (reference sequence). V lost 4 bases and J 3 bases, leaving 9 bases between the germline ends. Here the CDR3 reads CASSSRLDTGELFF. The CDR3 DNA is TGTGCCAGCAGTTCCAGACTGGACACCGGGGAGCTGTTTTTT.

The V call is TRBV18, the J call TRBJ2-7; 7 bases align to TRBD2. CDR3 size: 14 residues. Germline loops: CDR1 KGHSH, CDR2 LQKENI. With V trimmed by 0 bases and J by 1 base, 0 bases remained unmatched. The CDR3 here is CASSPPGGSYEQYF. CDR3 DNA: TGTGCCAGCTCACCACCGGGGGGGTCCTACGAGCAGTACTTC. Full variable domain (outside the CDR3, taken from reference TRBV18 and TRBJ2-7): NAGVMQNPRHLVRRRGQEARLRCSPMKGHSHVYWYRQLPEEGLKFMVYLQKENIIDESGMPKERFSAEFPKEGPSILRIQQVVRGDSAAYFCASSPPGGSYEQYFGPGTRLTVT.

The CDR3 region is CASSPGQGTDTQYF. CDR3 coding DNA: TGTGCCAGCAGTCCAGGACAGGGTACAGATACGCAGTATTTT. The chain employs TRBV28 and TRBJ2-3; 8 bases agree with TRBD1. V shed 5 bases, J shed 3 bases, and the junction held 4 bases outside the gene matches. The CDR3 contains 14 residues. Germline V gene data show CDR1 as MDHEN and CDR2 as SYDVKM.

The chain employs TRBV5-1 and TRBJ2-7; D remains unclear. Germline V gene sequence: CDR1 SGHRS, CDR2 YFSETQ. V was cut by 0 bases and J by 0 bases, with 7 bases left in between. This CDR3 spans 14 amino acids. CDR3 protein: CASSLGHLSYEQYF. The CDR3 nucleotides are TGCGCCAGCAGCTTGGGTCACCTCTCCTACGAGCAGTACTTC.

The chain combines TRBV7-3 with TRBJ2-3; 11 nucleotides match TRBD2. This CDR3 contains 16 residues. After removal of 5 bases from V and 3 bases from J, the junction contained 7 bases not matched to a gene. Per germline, CDR1 SGHTA and CDR2 FQGTGA. The CDR3 spells CASSRGLAGGTDTQYF. Here the CDR3 DNA reads TGTGCCAGCAGCCGGGGGCTAGCGGGGGGAACAGATACGCAGTATTTT.

This clone was counted only a few times. J is TRBJ1-1 and V is TRBV6-1, with no clear D. The length of the CDR3 is 13 residues. CDR1 is MNHNS, CDR2 SASEGT, per germline. Trimming took 2 bases from V and 3 from J, leaving 7 bases between them. The CDR3 nucleotides are TGTGCCAGCAGTGAACAACGGGACACTGAAGCTTTCTTT. Translation gives CASSEQRDTEAFF.

The V gene is TRBV7-9, the J gene TRBJ2-3; 7 bases are a match to TRBD2. Unmatched junction bases numbered 7, after V lost 3 bases and J lost 1 base. Germline CDR1 and CDR2: SEHNR and FQNEAQ (reference sequence). CDR3 length equals 16 residues. The DNA of the CDR3 is TGTGCCAGCAGCTTGAGAGCGGGGCAAGGCACAGATACGCAGTATTTT. It translates to CASSLRAGQGTDTQYF.

The genes are TRBV9 and TRBJ1-2, with D hard to call. Germline V gene lookup returns CDR1 SGDLS and CDR2 YYNGEE. The CDR3 is 13 residues long. V was cut by 0 bases and J by 3 bases, with 6 bases left in between. The CDR3 region has the DNA TGTGCCAGCAGCGTAGCCTGGGACTATGGCTACACCTTC. Its translation: CASSVAWDYGYTF.

V is TRBV7-3 and J is TRBJ1-1; D gene ambiguous. V was trimmed by 5 bases and J by 1 base, leaving 11 bases between them. This CDR3 region has 14 residues. CDR1 and CDR2 from the germline V gene are SGHTA and FQGTGA. The CDR3 loop reads CASSRDRGNTEAFF. The DNA of the CDR3 is TGTGCCAGCAGCCGGGATCGGGGGAACACTGAAGCTTTCTTT.

This rearrangement joins TRBV7-9 to TRBJ2-3, with D possibly TRBD1 on 6 matching bases. The CDR3 sequence is 14 residues long. The ends were cut back, 4 bases at V and 7 bases at J, with 15 bases in the middle. The germline CDR1 and CDR2 sequences are SEHNR and FQNEAQ (reference sequence). The DNA for the CDR3 is TGTGCCAGCAGCTACGACAGGCTGAGAAATACGCAGTATTTT. This gives the protein CASSYDRLRNTQYF.